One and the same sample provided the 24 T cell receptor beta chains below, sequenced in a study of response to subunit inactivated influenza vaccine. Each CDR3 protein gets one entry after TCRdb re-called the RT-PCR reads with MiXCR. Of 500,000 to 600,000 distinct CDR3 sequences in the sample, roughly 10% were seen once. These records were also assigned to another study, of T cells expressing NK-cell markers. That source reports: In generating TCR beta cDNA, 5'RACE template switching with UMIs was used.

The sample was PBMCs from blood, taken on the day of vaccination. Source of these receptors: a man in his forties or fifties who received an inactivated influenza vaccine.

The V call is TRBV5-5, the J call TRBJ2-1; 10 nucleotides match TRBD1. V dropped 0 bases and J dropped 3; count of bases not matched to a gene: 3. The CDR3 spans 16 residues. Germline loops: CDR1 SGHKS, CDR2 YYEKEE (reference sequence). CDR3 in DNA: TGTGCCAGCAGCTTGGAGGACAGGGGGAACTACAATGAGCAGTTCTTC. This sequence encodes CASSLEDRGNYNEQFF. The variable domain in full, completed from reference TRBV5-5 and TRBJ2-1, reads DAGVTQSPTHLIKTRGQQVTLRCSPISGHKSVSWYQQVLGQGPQFIFQYYEKEERGRGNFPDRFSARQFPNYSSELNVNALLLGDSALYLCASSLEDRGNYNEQFFGPGTRLTVL.

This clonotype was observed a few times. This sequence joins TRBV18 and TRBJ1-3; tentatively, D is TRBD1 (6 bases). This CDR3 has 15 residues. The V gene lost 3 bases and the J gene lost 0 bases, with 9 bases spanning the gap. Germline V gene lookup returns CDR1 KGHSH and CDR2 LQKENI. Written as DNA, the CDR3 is TGTGCCAGCTCACCGTGGGACATCTCTGGAAACACCATATATTTT. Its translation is CASSPWDISGNTIYF. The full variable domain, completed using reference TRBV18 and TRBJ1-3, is NAGVMQNPRHLVRRRGQEARLRCSPMKGHSHVYWYRQLPEEGLKFMVYLQKENIIDESGMPKERFSAEFPKEGPSILRIQQVVRGDSAAYFCASSPWDISGNTIYFGEGSWLTVV.

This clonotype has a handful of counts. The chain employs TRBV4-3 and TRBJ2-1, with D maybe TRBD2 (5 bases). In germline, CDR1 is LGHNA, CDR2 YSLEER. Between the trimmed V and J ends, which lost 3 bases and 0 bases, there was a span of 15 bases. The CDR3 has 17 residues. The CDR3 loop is CASSHSRTASSYNEQFF. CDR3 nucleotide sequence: TGCGCCAGCAGCCATTCCCGGACTGCGAGCTCCTACAATGAGCAGTTCTTC.

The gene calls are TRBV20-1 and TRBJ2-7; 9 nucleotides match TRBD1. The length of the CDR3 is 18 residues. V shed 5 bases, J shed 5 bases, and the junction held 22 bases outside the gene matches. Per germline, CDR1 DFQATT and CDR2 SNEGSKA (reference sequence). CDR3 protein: CSAGSTVTRRDRAHEQYF. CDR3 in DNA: TGCAGTGCTGGCAGCACCGTAACCCGACGGGACAGGGCCCACGAGCAGTACTTC.

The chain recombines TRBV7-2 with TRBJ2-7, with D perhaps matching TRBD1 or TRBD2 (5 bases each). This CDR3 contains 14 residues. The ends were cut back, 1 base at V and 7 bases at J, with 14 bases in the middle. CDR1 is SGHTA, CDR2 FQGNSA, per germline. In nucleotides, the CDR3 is TGTGCCAGCAGCTTAGTTTGGGGCAGAGGGGAGCAGTACTTC. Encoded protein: CASSLVWGRGEQYF.

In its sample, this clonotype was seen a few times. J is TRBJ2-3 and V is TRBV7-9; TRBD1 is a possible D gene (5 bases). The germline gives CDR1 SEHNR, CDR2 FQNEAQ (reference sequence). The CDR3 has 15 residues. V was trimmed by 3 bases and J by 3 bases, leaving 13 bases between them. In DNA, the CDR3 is TGTGCCAGCAGCTTTTCCCCCCAGGGAACAGATACGCAGTATTTT. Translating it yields CASSFSPQGTDTQYF.

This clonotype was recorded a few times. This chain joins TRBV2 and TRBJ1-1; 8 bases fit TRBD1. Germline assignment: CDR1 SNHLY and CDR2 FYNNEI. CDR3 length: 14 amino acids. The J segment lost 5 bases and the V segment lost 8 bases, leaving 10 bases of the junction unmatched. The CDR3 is CASRQGARGTEAFF. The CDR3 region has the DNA TGTGCCAGCCGGCAGGGGGCTCGGGGTACTGAAGCTTTCTTT. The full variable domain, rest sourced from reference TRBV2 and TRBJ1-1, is EPEVTQTPSHQVTQMGQEVILRCVPISNHLYFYWYRQILGQKVEFLVSFYNNEISEKSEIFDDQFSVERPDGSNFTLKIRSTKLEDSAMYFCASRQGARGTEAFFGQGTRLTVV.

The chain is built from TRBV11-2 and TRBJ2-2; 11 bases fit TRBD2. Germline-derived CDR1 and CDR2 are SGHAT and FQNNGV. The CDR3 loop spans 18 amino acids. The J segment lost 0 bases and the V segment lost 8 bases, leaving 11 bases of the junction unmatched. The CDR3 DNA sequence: TGTGCCAGCCCCGGGCTAGCGGGAGGTAACGCGAACACCGGGGAGCTGTTTTTT. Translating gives CASPGLAGGNANTGELFF.

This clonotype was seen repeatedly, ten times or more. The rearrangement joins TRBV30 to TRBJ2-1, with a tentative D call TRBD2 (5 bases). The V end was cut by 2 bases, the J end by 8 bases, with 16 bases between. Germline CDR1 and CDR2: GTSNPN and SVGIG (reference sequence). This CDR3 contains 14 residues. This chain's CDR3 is CAWSYVGLVDEQFF. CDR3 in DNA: TGTGCCTGGAGTTATGTCGGACTTGTTGATGAGCAGTTCTTC.

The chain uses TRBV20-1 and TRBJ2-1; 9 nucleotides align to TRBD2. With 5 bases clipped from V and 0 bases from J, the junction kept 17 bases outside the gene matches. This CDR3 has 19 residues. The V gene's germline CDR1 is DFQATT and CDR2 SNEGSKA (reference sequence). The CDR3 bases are TGCAGTGCTCCTCGGACTCTTGGGCGGGAGGGAAGCTCCTACAATGAGCAGTTCTTC. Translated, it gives CSAPRTLGREGSSYNEQFF.

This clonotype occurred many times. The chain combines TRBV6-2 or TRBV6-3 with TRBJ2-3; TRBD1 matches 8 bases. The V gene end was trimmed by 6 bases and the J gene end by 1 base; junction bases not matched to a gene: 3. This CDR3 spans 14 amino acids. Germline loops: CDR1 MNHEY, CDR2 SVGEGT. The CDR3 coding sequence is TGTGCCAGCAGACAGGACAGGGGCACAGATACGCAGTATTTT. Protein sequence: CASRQDRGTDTQYF.

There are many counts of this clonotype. CDR3 sequence (DNA): TGTGCCAGCAGCTTAGCCGGGACTAGCGGGAAAGAGACCCAGTACTTC. Residues: CASSLAGTSGKETQYF. J is TRBJ2-5 and V is TRBV7-7; 13 positions match TRBD2. In germline, CDR1 is SSHAT, CDR2 FNYEAQ (reference sequence). Losses at the gene ends were 0 bases for V and 3 bases for J; bases not matched to a gene: 1. The length of the CDR3 is 16 residues.

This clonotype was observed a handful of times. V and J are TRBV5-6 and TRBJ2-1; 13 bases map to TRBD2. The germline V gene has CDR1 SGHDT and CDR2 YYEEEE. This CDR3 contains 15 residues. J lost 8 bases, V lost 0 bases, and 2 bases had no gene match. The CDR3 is CASSLGTSGGDEQFF. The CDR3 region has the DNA TGTGCCAGCAGCTTGGGGACTAGCGGGGGCGATGAGCAGTTCTTC.

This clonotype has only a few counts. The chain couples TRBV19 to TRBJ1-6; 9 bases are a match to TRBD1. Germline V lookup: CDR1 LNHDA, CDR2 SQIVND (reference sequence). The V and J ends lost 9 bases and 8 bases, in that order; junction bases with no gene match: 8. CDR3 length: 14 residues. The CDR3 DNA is TGTGCCAGCCCCCGGGACAGGGTCGATTCACCCCTCCACTTT. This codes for CASPRDRVDSPLHF.

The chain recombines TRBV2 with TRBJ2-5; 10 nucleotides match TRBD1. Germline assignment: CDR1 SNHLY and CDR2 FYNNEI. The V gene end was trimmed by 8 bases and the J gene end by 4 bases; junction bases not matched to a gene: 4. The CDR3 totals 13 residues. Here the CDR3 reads CASGTGVSETQYF. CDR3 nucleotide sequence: TGTGCCAGCGGGACAGGGGTTTCAGAGACCCAGTACTTC.

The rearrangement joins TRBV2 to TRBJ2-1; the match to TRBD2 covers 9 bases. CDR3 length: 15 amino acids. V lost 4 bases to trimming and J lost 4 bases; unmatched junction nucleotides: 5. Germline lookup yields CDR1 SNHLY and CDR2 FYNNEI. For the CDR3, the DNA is TGTGCCAGCAGTGGGCTAGCGGGACGGTACAATGAGCAGTTCTTC. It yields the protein CASSGLAGRYNEQFF.

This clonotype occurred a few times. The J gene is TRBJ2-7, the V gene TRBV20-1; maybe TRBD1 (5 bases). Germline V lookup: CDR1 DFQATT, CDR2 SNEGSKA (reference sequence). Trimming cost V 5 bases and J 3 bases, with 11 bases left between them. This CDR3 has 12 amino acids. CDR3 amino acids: CSAGITGYEQYF. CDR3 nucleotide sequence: TGCAGTGCTGGGATAACAGGCTACGAGCAGTACTTC.

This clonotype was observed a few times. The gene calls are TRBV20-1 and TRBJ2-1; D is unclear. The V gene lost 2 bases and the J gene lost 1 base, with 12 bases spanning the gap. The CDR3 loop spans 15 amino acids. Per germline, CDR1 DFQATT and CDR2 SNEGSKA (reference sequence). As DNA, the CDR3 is TGCAGTGCTAGACAAAGGCTCGGGTCCTACAATGAGCAGTTCTTC. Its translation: CSARQRLGSYNEQFF.

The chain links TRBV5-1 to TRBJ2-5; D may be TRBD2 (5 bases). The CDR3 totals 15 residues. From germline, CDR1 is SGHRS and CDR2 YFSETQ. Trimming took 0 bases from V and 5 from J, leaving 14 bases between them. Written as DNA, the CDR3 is TGCGCCAGCAGCTTGGGGGATTCCCGAGGGGAGACCCAGTACTTC. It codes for CASSLGDSRGETQYF.

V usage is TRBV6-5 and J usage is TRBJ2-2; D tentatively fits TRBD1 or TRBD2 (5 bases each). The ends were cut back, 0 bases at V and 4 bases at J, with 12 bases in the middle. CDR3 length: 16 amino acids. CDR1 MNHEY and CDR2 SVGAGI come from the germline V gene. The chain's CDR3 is CASSYSAIGGTGELFF. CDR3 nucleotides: TGTGCCAGCAGTTACTCGGCCATTGGGGGCACCGGGGAGCTGTTTTTT.

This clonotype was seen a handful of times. CDR3 residues: CASRNSAGGTYEQYF. The CDR3, as DNA: TGTGCCAGCAGAAATTCCGCGGGGGGGACCTACGAGCAGTACTTC. This sequence joins TRBV6-1 and TRBJ2-7; 9 bases align to TRBD2. CDR1 is MNHNS, CDR2 SASEGT, per germline. Trimming at V came to 6 bases and at J to 2 bases, leaving 8 bases not matched to a gene. The CDR3 runs 15 residues.

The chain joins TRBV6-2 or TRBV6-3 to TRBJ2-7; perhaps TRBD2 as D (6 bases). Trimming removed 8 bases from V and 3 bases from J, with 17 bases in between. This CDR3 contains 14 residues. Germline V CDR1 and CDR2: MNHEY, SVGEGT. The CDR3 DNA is TGTGCCAGCGAGTCCCGGGCCGGGAGCTACGAGCAGTACTTC. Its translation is CASESRAGSYEQYF.

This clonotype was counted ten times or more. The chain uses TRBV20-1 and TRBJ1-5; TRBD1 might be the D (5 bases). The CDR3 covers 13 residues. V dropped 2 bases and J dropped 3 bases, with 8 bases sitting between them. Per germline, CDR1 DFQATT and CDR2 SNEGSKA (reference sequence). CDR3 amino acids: CSARKGPNQPQHF. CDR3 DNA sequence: TGCAGTGCTAGAAAGGGGCCCAATCAGCCCCAGCATTTT.

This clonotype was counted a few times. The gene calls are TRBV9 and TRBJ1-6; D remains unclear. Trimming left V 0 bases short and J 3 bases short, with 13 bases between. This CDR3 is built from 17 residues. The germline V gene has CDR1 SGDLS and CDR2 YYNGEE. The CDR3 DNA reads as TGTGCCAGCAGCGTAGACGCTGAGACTTACTATAATTCACCCCTCCACTTT. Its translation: CASSVDAETYYNSPLHF.